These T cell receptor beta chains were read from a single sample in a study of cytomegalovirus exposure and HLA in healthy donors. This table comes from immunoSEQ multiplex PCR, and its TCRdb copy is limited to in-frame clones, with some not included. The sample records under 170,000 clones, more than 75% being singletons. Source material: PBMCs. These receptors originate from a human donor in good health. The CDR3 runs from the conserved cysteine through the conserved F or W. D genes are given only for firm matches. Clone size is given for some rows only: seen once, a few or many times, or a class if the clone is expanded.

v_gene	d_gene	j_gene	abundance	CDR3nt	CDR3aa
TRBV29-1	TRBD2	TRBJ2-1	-	TGCAGCGCCATCAAAGCGGGGACTAGCGGTTACAATGAGCAGTTCTTC	CSAIKAGTSGYNEQFF
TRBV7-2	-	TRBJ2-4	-	TGTGCCAGCAGCTTAAAGGGGGTGAACATTCAGTACTTC	CASSLKGVNIQYF
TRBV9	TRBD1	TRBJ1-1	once	TGTGCCAGCACCTCGCCCAGGGGGCGCAACACCACCATGAACACTGAAGCTTTCTTT	CASTSPRGRNTTMNTEAFF
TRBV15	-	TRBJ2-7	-	TGTGCCACCAGCAGAGATGGGTGGGGACACCGGGGCGAGCAGTACTTC	CATSRDGWGHRGEQYF
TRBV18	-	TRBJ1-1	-	TGTGCCAGCTCACCATTGGAGAGGGAGAACACTGAAGCTTTCTTT	CASSPLERENTEAFF
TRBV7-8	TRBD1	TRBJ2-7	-	TGTGCCAGCAGCGTCGTCCCGGGACAGGGACCGGGACTACGGCAGTACTTC	CASSVVPGQGPGLRQYF
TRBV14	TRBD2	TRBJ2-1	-	TGTGCCAGCAGCCACCCGGGACTAGCGGGAGGGATTGAGCAGTTCTTC	CASSHPGLAGGIEQFF
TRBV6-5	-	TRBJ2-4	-	TGTGCCAGCAGCGCGAGTGGCATTCAGTACTTC	CASSASGIQYF
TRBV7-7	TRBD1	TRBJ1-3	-	TGTGCCAGCAGCTTGCCGTATTCGGGACAGGGGGCTGGAAACACCATATATTTT	CASSLPYSGQGAGNTIYF
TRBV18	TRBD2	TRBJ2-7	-	TGTGCCAGCTCACCCAGGACTAGCGTTACTTCCTACGAGCAGTACTTC	CASSPRTSVTSYEQYF
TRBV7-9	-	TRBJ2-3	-	TGTGCCAGCAGCCCCCCCAAGTTGGGGCAATCTAGCACAGATACGCAGTATTTT	CASSPPKLGQSSTDTQYF
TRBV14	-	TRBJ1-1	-	TGTGCCAGCTATAGGAAGGCAGGGGCCTTGGGGGCTGAAGCTTTCTTT	CASYRKAGALGAEAFF
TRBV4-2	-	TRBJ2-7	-	TGTGCCAGCAGCCAAGATCGGGGGGCCGACTACGAGCAGTACTTC	CASSQDRGADYEQYF
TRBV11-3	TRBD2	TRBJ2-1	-	TGTGCCAGCAGCCGCCAGACTAGCGGTCACAATGAGCAGTTCTTC	CASSRQTSGHNEQFF
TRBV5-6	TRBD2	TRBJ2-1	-	TGTGCCAGCAGCTTGGGAGCAGCGGGAGAGGGCAATGAGCAGTTCTTC	CASSLGAAGEGNEQFF
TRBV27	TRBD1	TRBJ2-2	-	TGTGCCAGCAGTCCAAACAATAGGGACAGTCCGAACACCGGGGAGCTGTTTTTT	CASSPNNRDSPNTGELFF
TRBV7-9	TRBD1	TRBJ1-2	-	TGTGCCAGCAGATATACAGGGGAGGCCTATGGCTACACCTTC	CASRYTGEAYGYTF
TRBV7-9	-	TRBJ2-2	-	TGTGCCAGCAGCAACGTGAGGGACACCGGGGAGCTGTTTTTT	CASSNVRDTGELFF
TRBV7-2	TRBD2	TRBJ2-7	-	TGTGCCAGCAGTAGCGGGACTAGCGGGATCTACGAGCAGTACTTC	CASSSGTSGIYEQYF
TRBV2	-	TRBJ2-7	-	TGTGCCAGCAGTTATGACACCGAGCAGTACTTC	CASSYDTEQYF
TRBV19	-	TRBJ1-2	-	TGTGCCAGTAGGACAGTGTTTTATGGCTACACCTTC	CASRTVFYGYTF
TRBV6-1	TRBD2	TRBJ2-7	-	TGTGCCAGCAGTGAAATAGCGGGAGTTACTGAGCAGTACTTC	CASSEIAGVTEQYF
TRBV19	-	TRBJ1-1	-	TGTGCCAGTAGTATAGGCGGGGTGAACACTGAAGCTTTCTTT	CASSIGGVNTEAFF
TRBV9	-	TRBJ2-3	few	TGTGCCAGCAGCGTATCAATCGAGCGGCGGGAAAGCCTAGATACGCAGTATTTT	CASSVSIERRESLDTQYF
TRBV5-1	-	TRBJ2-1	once	TGCGCCAGCAGGGCCGACAACGGGATCTACAATGAGCAGTTCTTC	CASRADNGIYNEQFF
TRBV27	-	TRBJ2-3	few	TGTGCCAGCAGTTTAAGGGGCATAGATACGCAGTATTTT	CASSLRGIDTQYF
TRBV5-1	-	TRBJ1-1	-	TGCGCCAGCAGTACAAACTTAGACAGCACTGAAGCTTTCTTT	CASSTNLDSTEAFF
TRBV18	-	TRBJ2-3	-	TGTGCCAGCTCATCGACGGACCTGGGGGGTACGCAGTATTTT	CASSSTDLGGTQYF
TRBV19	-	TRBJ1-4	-	TGTGCCAGCACCTTGAGGGTGGCAGGCAATGAAAAACTGTTTTTT	CASTLRVAGNEKLFF
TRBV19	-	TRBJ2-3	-	TGTGCCAGCACCTCACGGGGAAGCACAGATACGCAGTATTTT	CASTSRGSTDTQYF
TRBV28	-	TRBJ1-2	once	TGTGCCAGCAGGATGACAGCTCTCTATGGCTACACCTTC	CASRMTALYGYTF
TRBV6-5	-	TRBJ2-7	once	TGTGCCAGCAGTTACACCGGGAGCCCCCACGAGCAGTACTTC	CASSYTGSPHEQYF
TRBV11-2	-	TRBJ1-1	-	TGTGCCAGCAGCTTAGGGCAGGTGAACACTGAAGCTTTCTTT	CASSLGQVNTEAFF
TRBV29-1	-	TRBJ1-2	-	TGCAGCGTTCGTCCAGGGAACTATGGCTACACCTTC	CSVRPGNYGYTF
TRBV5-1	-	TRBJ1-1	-	TGCGCCAGCAGCCCAGGACAGACTCTCTTTGACACTGAAGCTTTCTTT	CASSPGQTLFDTEAFF
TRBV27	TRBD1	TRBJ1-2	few	TGTGCCAGCAGTTTCGTCGGCCGGACAGGGGGCAGTGGCTACACCTTC	CASSFVGRTGGSGYTF
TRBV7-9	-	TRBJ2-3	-	TGTGCCAGCAGCTTAGTGAGGGGGAGCACAGATACGCAGTATTTT	CASSLVRGSTDTQYF
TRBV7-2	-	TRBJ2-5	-	TGTGCCAGCAGCTTCAGGATCACCGAGACCCAGTACTTC	CASSFRITETQYF
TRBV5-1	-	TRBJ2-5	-	TGCGCCAGCAGCTTGGCAGGGGCCCTCCCCCAAGAGACCCAGTACTTC	CASSLAGALPQETQYF
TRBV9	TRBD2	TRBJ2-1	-	TGTGCCAGCAGCGTATCTCTTTCTTATTTTACGCGGGAGGGCCGGGGAAATGAGCAGTTCTTC	CASSVSLSYFTREGRGNEQFF
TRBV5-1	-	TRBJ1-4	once	TGCGCCAGCAGCTTGGGATTAAAGGTAGCGGGTGAAAAACTGTTTTTT	CASSLGLKVAGEKLFF
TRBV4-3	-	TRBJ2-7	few	TGCGCCAGCAGCCAAGATGGAGTCTATCGCGAGCAGTACTTC	CASSQDGVYREQYF
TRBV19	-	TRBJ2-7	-	TGTGCCAGTAGTCGCACCAGCGCCTACGAGCAGTACTTC	CASSRTSAYEQYF
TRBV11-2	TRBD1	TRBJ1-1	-	TGTGCCAGCAGCTCCGTCGGGACAGGGGTAGGTGAAGCTTTCTTT	CASSSVGTGVGEAFF
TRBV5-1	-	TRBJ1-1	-	TGCGCCAGCAGCGGTACAGGGATGGGGGACACTGAAGCTTTCTTT	CASSGTGMGDTEAFF
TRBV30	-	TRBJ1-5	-	TGTGCCTACATGGGGGGGAGAGGTCAGCCCCAGCATTTT	CAYMGGRGQPQHF
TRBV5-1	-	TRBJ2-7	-	TGCGCCAGCAGCTTCGCCTACGAGCAGTACTTC	CASSFAYEQYF
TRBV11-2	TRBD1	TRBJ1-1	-	TGTGCCAGCAGCCCAGGGACAGGGTGGGCTTTCTTT	CASSPGTGWAFF
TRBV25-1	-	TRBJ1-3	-	TGTGCCAGCAGAACAGAGTACAACACCATATATTTT	CASRTEYNTIYF
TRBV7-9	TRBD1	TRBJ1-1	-	TGTGCCAGCAGCACCGGGACAGCGAACACTGAAGCTTTCTTT	CASSTGTANTEAFF
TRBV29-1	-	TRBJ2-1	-	TGCAGCGTTGACAGGGAACCTTACAATGAGCAGTTCTTC	CSVDREPYNEQFF
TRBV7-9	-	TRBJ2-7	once	TGTTCCAGCAGCAAAACCGGGACACTTGGATGGCTGGACTACGAGCAGTACTTC	CSSSKTGTLGWLDYEQYF
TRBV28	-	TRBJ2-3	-	TGTGCCAGCAGTTTAGCGGAAATTACTGATACGCAGTATTTT	CASSLAEITDTQYF